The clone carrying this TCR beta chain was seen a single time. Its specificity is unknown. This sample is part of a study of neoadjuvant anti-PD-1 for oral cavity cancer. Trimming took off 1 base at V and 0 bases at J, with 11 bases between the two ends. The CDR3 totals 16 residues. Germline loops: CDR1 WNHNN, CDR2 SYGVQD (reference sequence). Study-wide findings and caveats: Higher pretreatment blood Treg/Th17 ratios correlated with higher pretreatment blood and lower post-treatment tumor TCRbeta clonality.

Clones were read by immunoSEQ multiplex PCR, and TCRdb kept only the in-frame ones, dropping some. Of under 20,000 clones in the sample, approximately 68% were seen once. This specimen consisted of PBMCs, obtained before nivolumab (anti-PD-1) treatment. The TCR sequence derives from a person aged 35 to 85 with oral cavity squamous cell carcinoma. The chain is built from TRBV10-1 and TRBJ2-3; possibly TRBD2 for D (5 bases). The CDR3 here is CASSEYRSASTDTQYF. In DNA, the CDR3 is TGCGCCAGCAGTGAGTACCGTAGCGCAAGCACAGATACGCAGTATTTT.